The sequence of this T cell receptor beta chain was determined in a study of T cell responses to AZD1222 COVID-19 vaccine. Findings and caveats of the study: There were mostly white British donors and more females than males, and clonal diversity was possibly underestimated. Just five or six AZD1222 recipients tested seropositive at baseline. The study found Spike-specific TCR breadth and depth rose after two AZD1222 doses.

TCRdb's copy holds only in-frame clones and misses some; the assay was immunoSEQ multiplex PCR. This repertoire shows fewer than 200,000 clones, 88% found once; its top ten account for around 4.4%. Germline V lookup: CDR1 SGHKS, CDR2 YYEKEE (reference sequence). The CDR3 is 16 amino acids. The V and J ends lost 1 base and 7 bases respectively, with 21 bases between them. Details on this clone: The antigen remains unidentified.

The source of this sequence is an adult who received the AZD1222 COVID-19 vaccine. The genes are TRBV5-5 and TRBJ2-7; possible D gene TRBD2, 5 bases. Here the sequenced sample was peripheral blood, taken 28 days after the second AZD1222 dose. CDR3 sequence reads: CASSLSVRPTTGEQYF. CDR3 sequence (DNA): TGTGCCAGCAGCTTGTCCGTGAGGCCGACTACGGGTGAGCAGTACTTC.